The TCR beta chain described here comes from a study of identifying expanded T cells in peripheral blood (dated by TCRdb to the late 2010s). Regarding the complete study: Technical replicates were generated by sequencing separate aliquots of the same genomic DNA pool, and four replicates were compared pairwise. The study at large found these results: Across all healthy donors, variance in clone template counts between approximately two-week samples was found to increase significantly with total template count. Across all healthy-donor time intervals, the beta-binomial model significantly cut both the number of clones called differentially abundant and the false-positive rate. The authors expected that biological variance in healthy repertoires might rise further over much longer intervals, such as months to years. The binomial model flagged 0.9 to 1.5 differentially abundant clones between technical replicates but around 15 over approximately 2 weeks and approximately 18 over roughly 4 weeks.

A single count supports this clone. No cognate antigen has been identified for it. Base qualities are not recorded, but no much larger clone differs from it by a single base. TCRbeta CDR3 regions were profiled by bias-controlled multiplex PCR amplification of genomic DNA with the immunoSEQ Assay. On the authors' methods: The absolute abundance of each unique TCRbeta CDR3 region was quantified after sequences were collapsed and filtered. Differential abundance was assessed using a binomial (Fisher-equivalent) model and a beta-binomial model in which time-dependent variance fitted from healthy donors was added. Clones with fewer than 5 combined templates were excluded, and clones with Benjamini-Hochberg FDR below 0.01 were called differentially abundant. Using the form v = (b*log(k)+a)^2, the beta-binomial variance was modeled as a function of the total template count across the two samples. TCRdb re-hosts the immuneACCESS table, in-frame sequences only. Its copies lack some clones; in the studies checked, an unresolved V gene accounts for under half of them, and the cause for the rest is not known. V and J calls and clone size follow that table, whereas D and trimming were derived from the DNA. The sample table shows approximately 59,000 clones, and roughly 87% are seen once. 3.6% of the sample is held by the ten biggest clonotypes.

In the germline V gene, CDR1 corresponds to MNHEY and CDR2 to SVGAGI. Trimmed from V: 4 bases; trimmed from J: 6 bases; junction bases lacking a gene match: 9. Measured from the cysteine to the phenylalanine, the CDR3 is 16 residues long. The CDR3 DNA has 48 bases and is translated from base 1. During the collection period, no immune events, such as infections, were documented for the healthy donors. To calibrate time-dependent variance in a beta-binomial model of T-cell clone differential abundance, blood repertoires from healthy donors were used as a training cohort. The training cohort was composed of roughly 10 healthy donors, 3 female and 7 male. Donor ages ranged from about 29 to 70 years, with an average of about 41 years. Whole blood was collected from each healthy donor at three time points spaced approximately 13 days apart and obtained from a commercial supplier. For immunosequencing, genomic DNA was extracted from whole blood that had not been sorted.

The TCR sequence derives from a person aged 18 to 75 in good health. The sequenced sample consisted of blood. The chain is encoded by TRBV6-5 joined to TRBJ1-5, with TRBD1 identical over 10 junction bases. The DNA sequence follows: TGTGCCAGCAGTTTCAAGGACAGGGGGAATCGTCAGCCCCAGCATTTT. Its protein product is CASSFKDRGNRQPQHF.